This T cell receptor (beta chain) is from a study of CD8 T cells in ankylosing spondylitis. About this clonotype: The antigen is not known.

The germline V and J ends were trimmed by 2 bases and 7 bases, with 11 bases remaining between them. CDR1 and CDR2 (germline): SGHTA, FQGNSA. This CDR3 has 14 residues. Study-wide points: A subset of motif variants has previously been described in the synovial fluid and blood of reactive arthritis. It appeared that ankylosing spondylitis blood was characterized by a TCR beta motif of fewer than 10 highly homologous variants. There was reportedly significant enrichment of clones that were disease-linked in matched ankylosing spondylitis synovial fluid.

The TCR beta libraries were generated through quantitative 5'-RACE incorporating molecular barcodes. TCRdb fed the 5' RACE reads into MiXCR, producing one record per CDR3 protein. The top ten clones hold about 20% of a sample with 670,000 or so distinct CDR3 sequences, around 20% of them seen once. The chain has TRBV7-2 and TRBJ1-4; D is unresolved. This TCR derives from a male donor with ankylosing spondylitis. The sample comprised blood, either unsorted or a sorted T cell fraction (not recorded which). CDR3 sequence: CASSLRFRGEKLFF. The DNA of the CDR3 is TGTGCCAGCAGCTTAAGGTTTCGGGGTGAAAAACTGTTTTTT.